This TCR beta chain was sequenced for a study of Graves' ophthalmopathy and Graves' hyperthyroidism. Germline V gene lookup returns CDR1 MNHEY and CDR2 SVGEGT. The CDR3 loop spans 11 amino acids. Fresh peripheral blood (approximately 10 ml) yielded the PBMCs. Study-level points and caveats: Separation of ophthalmopathy from stable hyperthyroidism was achieved by a 13-signature model, at roughly 88% sensitivity and roughly 80% specificity.

Only a few counts were recorded for this clonotype. The antigen is not known. The junction departs from germline at one end; a sequencing error may be responsible. RNA transcripts yielded amplified TCR beta CDR3 regions. In the first round, RT-PCR was carried out with HTBI primers, and a multiplex PCR formed the second round. TCRdb ran MiXCR on the multiplex PCR reads and lists one entry per CDR3 protein. This sample has roughly 500,000 distinct CDR3 sequences; approximately 15% occur once, and the top ten carry more than 8.5%. This chain joins TRBV6-2 or TRBV6-3 and TRBJ1-2, with D tentatively TRBD1 (6 bases). The source of this sequence is a woman in her 30s with Graves' ophthalmopathy. The sample comprised blood. CDR3 nucleotide sequence: TGTGCCACCGTACAGGGTAATGGTTACACCTTC. It codes for CATVQGNGYTF.